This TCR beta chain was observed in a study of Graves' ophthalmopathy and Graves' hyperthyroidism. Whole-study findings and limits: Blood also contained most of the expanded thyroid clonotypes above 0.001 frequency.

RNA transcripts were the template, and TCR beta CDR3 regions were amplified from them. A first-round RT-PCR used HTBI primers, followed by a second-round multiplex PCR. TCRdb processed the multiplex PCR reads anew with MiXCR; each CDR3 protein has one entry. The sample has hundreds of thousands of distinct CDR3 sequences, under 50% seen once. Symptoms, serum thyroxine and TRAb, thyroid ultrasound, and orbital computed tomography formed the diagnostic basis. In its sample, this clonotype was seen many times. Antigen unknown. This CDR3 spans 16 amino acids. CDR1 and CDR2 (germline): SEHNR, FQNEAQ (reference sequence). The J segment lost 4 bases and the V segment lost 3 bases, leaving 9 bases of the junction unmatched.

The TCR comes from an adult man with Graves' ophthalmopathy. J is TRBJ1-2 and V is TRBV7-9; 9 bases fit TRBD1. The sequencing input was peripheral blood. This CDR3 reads CASSLAPGQGGYGYTF. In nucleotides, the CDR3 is TGTGCCAGCAGCTTGGCCCCGGGACAGGGCGGCTATGGCTACACCTTC. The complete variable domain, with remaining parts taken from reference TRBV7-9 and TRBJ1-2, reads DTGVSQNPRHKITKRGQNVTFRCDPISEHNRLYWYRQTLGQGPEFLTYFQNEAQLEKSRLLSDRFSAERPKGSFSTLEIQRTEQGDSAMYLCASSLAPGQGGYGYTFGSGTRLTVV.